This T cell receptor beta chain was retrieved from a study of blood T cell repertoires in COVID-19. Study at large: Samples representing acute and convalescent COVID-19 were sourced from the United States, Italy and Spain. The cDNA or gDNA used as material had been derived from T cells, B-cell-depleted T cells, or PBMCs.

Between the trimmed V and J ends, which lost 1 base and 4 bases, there was a span of 11 bases. CDR3 size: 14 residues. The V gene's germline CDR1 is GTSNPN and CDR2 SVGIG (reference sequence). Clones were read by immunoSEQ multiplex PCR, and TCRdb kept only the in-frame ones, dropping some. The data show around 250,000 clones, approximately 85% seen once. The chain employs TRBV30 and TRBJ1-3; D unresolved. The TCR was taken from a man in his forties or fifties with active or convalescent COVID-19. Material: peripheral blood. CDR3 protein: CAWSAGWSGNTIYF. The CDR3, as DNA: TGTGCCTGGAGTGCCGGGTGGTCCGGAAACACCATATATTTT.